The entry that follows covers one T cell receptor beta chain sequence. Its matching antigen is unknown. The CDR3 runs to 14 residues. Per the germline V gene, CDR1 is KGHSH and CDR2 is LQKENI. Trimming shortened V by 3 bases and J by 5 bases, and 12 bases separated the two germline ends. Reverse transcription of all isolated RNA meant that expressed TCRB transcripts were sequenced. Libraries were prepared by immunoSEQ multiplex PCR; TCRdb keeps only in-frame clonotypes and omits some of them. This table has roughly 150,000 clones, about a tenth appearing once. The data stem from a study of beta chain features in type 1 diabetes. Study-wide findings and caveats: The study found moderately but significantly shorter TCRB CDR3s in all four CD4+ subsets of Type 1 diabetes patients. Small HLA sub-analyses could not settle whether HLA shapes TCRB rearrangement.

Sequenced material: central memory CD4+ T cells from blood. V gene TRBV18 combines with J gene TRBJ2-3, with D possibly matching TRBD2 (6 bases). This receptor was taken from a man aged 25-45 years with type 1 diabetes. The CDR3 nucleotides read TGTGCCAGCTCACCTACCCTGGGGGGAGATACGCAGTATTTT. This sequence encodes CASSPTLGGDTQYF.